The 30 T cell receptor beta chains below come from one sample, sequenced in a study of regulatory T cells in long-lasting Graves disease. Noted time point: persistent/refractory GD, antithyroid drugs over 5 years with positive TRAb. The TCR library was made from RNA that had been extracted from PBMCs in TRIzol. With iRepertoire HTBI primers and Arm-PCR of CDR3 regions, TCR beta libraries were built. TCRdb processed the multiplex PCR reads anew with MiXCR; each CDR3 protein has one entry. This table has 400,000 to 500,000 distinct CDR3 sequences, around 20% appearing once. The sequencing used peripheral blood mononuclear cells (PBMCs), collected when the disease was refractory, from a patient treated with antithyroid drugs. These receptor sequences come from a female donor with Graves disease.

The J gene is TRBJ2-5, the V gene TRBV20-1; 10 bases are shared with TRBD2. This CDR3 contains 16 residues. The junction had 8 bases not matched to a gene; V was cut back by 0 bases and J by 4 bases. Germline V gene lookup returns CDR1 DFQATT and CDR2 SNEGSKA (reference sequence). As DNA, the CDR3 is TGCAGTGCTAGAGATTTGGGACTAGCGCAAAGAGAGACCCAGTACTTC. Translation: CSARDLGLAQRETQYF.

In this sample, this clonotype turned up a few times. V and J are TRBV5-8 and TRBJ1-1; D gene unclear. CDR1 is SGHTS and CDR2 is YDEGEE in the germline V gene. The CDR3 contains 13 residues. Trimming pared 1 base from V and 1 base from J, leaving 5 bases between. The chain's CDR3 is CASSLIQNTEAFF. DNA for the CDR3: TGTGCCAGCAGCTTGATCCAGAACACTGAAGCTTTCTTT.

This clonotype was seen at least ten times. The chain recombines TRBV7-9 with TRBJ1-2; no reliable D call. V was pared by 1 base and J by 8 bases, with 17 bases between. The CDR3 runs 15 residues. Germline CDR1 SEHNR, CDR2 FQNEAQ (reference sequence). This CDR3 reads CASSLVGIMVLGYTF. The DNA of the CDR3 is TGTGCCAGCAGCTTAGTTGGAATTATGGTTCTCGGCTACACCTTC. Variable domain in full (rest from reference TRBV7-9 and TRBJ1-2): DTGVSQNPRHKITKRGQNVTFRCDPISEHNRLYWYRQTLGQGPEFLTYFQNEAQLEKSRLLSDRFSAERPKGSFSTLEIQRTEQGDSAMYLCASSLVGIMVLGYTFGSGTRLTVV.

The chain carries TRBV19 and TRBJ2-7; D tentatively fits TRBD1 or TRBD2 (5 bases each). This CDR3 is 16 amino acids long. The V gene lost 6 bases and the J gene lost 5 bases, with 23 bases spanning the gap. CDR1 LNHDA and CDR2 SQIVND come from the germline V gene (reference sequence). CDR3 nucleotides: TGTGCCAGTAGCTTGACCGGCGGGCAGGGCTGGGACGAGCAGTACTTC. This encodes CASSLTGGQGWDEQYF.

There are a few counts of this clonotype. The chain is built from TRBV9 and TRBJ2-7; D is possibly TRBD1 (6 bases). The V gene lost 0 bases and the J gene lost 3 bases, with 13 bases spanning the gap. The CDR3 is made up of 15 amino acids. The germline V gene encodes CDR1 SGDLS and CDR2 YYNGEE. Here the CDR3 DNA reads TGTGCCAGCAGCGTAGGCAGGGACAATGGCTACGAGCAGTACTTC. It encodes CASSVGRDNGYEQYF.

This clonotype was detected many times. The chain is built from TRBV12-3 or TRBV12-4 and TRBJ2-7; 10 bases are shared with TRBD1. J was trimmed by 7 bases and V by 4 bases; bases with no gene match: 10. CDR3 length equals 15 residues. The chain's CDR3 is CASSSVDRGHGEQYF. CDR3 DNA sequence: TGTGCCAGCAGTTCCGTCGACAGGGGGCATGGAGAGCAGTACTTC.

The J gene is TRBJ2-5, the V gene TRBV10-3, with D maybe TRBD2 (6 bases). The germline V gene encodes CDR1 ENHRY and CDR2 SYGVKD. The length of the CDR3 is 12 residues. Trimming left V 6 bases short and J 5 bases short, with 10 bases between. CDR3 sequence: CAIRTSMETQYF. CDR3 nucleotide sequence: TGTGCCATCAGGACTAGTATGGAGACCCAGTACTTC.

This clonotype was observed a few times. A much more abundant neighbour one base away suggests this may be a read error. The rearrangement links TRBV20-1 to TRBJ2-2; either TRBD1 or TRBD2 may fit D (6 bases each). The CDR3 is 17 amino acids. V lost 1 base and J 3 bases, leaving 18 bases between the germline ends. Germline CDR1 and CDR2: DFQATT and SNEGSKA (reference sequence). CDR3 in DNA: TGCAGTGCTAGAGTGCGTCGGGGGCCCCCGGACACCGGGGAGCTGTTTTTT. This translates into CSARVRRGPPDTGELFF.

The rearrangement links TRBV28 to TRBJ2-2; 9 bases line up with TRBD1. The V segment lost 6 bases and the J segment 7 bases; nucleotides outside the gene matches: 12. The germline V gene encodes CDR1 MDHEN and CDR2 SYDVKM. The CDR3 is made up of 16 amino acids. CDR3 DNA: TGTGCCAGCAGCCCTACAGGGGGCAGGGCCATCGGGGAGCTGTTTTTT. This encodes CASSPTGGRAIGELFF.

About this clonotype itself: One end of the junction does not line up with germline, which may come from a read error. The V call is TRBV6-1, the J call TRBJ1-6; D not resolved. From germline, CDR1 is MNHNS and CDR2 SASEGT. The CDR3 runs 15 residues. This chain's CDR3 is CAGSRDPALDSPLHF. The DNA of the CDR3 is TGTGCCGGCAGCCGTGACCCGGCGTTAGACTCACCCCTCCACTTT.

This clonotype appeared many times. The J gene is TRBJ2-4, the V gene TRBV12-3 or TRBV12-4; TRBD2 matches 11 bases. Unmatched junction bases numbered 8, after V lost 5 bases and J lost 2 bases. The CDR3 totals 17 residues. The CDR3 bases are TGTGCCAGCAGTGGTAGCGGGAGGGCCGGATCCAAAAACATTCAGTACTTC. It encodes CASSGSGRAGSKNIQYF.

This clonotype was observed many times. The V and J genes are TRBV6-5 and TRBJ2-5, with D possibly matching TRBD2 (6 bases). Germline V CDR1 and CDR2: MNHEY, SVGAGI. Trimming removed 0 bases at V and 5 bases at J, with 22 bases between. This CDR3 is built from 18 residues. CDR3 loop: CASSYSFMAGGGQETQYF. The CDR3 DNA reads TGTGCCAGCAGTTACTCGTTTATGGCAGGTGGAGGGCAGGAGACCCAGTACTTC.

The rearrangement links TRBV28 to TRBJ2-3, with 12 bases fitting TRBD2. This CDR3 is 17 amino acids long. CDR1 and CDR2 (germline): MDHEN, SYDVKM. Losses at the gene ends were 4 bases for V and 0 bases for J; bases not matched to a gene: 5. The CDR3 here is CASSSTSGRSSTDTQYF. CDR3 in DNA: TGTGCCAGCAGTTCGACTAGCGGGAGATCAAGCACAGATACGCAGTATTTT.

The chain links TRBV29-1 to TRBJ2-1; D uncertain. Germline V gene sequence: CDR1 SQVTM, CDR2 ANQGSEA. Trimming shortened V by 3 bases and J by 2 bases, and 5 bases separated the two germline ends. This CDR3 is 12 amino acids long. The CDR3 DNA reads TGCAGCGTTGACAGAGCCTACAATGAGCAGTTCTTC. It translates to CSVDRAYNEQFF.

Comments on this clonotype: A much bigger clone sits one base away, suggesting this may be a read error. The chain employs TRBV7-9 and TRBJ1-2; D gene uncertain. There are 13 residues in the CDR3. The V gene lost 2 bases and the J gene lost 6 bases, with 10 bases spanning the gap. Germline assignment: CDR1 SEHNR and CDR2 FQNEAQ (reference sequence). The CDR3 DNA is TGTGCCAGCAGCTTATCAATCCCCCATGGCTACACCTTC. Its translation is CASSLSIPHGYTF.

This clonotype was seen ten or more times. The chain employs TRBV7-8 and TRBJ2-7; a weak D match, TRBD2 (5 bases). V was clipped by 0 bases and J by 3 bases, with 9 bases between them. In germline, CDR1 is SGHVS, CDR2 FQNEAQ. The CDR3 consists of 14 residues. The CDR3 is CASSLAGEFYEQYF. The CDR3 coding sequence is TGTGCCAGCAGCTTAGCGGGAGAGTTCTACGAGCAGTACTTC.

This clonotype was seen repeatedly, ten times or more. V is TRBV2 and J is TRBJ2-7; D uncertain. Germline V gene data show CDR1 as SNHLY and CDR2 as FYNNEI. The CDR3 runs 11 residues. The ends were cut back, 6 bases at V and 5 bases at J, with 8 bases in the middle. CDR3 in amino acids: CASRNKNEQYF. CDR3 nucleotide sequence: TGTGCCAGCAGAAACAAGAACGAGCAGTACTTC.

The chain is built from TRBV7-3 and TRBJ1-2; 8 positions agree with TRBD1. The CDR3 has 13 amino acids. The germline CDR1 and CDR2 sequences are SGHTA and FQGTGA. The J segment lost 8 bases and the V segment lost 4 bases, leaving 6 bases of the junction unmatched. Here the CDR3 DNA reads TGTGCCAGCAGCTCGACAGGGGACGGCGGCTACACCTTC. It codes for CASSSTGDGGYTF.

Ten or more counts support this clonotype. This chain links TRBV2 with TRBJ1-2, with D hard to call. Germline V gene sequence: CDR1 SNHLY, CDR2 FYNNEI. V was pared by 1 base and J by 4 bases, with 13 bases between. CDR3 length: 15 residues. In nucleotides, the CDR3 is TGTGCCAGCAGTGAAGAATACCTGGCGATCTATGGCTACACCTTC. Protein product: CASSEEYLAIYGYTF.

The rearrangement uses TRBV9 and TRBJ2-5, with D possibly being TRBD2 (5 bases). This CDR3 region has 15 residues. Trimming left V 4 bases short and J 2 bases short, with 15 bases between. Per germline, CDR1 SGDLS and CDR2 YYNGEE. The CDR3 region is CASSPLGPAQETQYF. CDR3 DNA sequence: TGTGCCAGCAGCCCACTAGGTCCGGCGCAAGAGACCCAGTACTTC. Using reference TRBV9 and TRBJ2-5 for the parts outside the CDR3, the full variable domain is DSGVTQTPKHLITATGQRVTLRCSPRSGDLSVYWYQQSLDQGLQFLIQYYNGEERAKGNILERFSAQQFPDLHSELNLSSLELGDSALYFCASSPLGPAQETQYFGPGTRLLVL.

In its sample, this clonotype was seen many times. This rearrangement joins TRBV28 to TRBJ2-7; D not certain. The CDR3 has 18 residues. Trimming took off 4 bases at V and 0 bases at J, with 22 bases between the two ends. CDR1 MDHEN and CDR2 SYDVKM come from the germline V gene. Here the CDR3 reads CASSSYLMLGLRSYEQYF. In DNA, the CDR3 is TGTGCCAGCAGTTCTTATCTGATGCTGGGGTTACGCTCCTACGAGCAGTACTTC.

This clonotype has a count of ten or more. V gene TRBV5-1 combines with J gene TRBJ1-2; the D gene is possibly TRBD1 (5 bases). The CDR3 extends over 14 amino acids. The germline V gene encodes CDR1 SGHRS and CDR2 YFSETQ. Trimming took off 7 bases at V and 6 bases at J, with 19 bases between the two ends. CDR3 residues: CASGPTGSLHGYTF. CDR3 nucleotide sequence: TGCGCCAGCGGCCCCACAGGTTCTCTTCATGGCTACACCTTC.

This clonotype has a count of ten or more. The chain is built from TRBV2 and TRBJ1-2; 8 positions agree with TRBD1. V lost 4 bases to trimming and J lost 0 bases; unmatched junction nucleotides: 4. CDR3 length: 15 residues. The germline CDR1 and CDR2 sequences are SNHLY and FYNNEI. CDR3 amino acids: CASSGTGRANYGYTF. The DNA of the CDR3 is TGTGCCAGCAGTGGGACAGGGCGAGCTAACTATGGCTACACCTTC.

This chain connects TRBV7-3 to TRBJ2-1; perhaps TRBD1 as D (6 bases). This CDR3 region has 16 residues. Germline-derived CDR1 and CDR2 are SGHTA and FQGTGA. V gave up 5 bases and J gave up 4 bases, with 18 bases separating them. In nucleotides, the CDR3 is TGTGCCAGCAGCCCGATGGGGTCAGGGGCATACAATGAGCAGTTCTTC. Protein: CASSPMGSGAYNEQFF.

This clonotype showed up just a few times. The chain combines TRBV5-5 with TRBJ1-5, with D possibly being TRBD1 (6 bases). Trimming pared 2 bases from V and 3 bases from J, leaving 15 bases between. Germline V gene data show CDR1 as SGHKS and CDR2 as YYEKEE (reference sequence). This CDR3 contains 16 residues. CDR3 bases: TGTGCCAGCAGCTTCGCACCATGGGACACCAATCAGCCCCAGCATTTT. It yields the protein CASSFAPWDTNQPQHF.

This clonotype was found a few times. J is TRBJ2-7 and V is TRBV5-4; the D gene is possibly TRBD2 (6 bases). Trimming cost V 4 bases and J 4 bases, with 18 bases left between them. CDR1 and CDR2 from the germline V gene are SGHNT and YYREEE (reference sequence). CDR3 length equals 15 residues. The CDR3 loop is CASSPQPGEGYEQYF. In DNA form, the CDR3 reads TGTGCCAGCAGCCCCCAACCGGGAGAGGGATACGAGCAGTACTTC.

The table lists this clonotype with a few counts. The CDR3, as DNA: TGTGCCAGCAGCGTAGAGGGGTGGGGATCTGAAGCTTTCTTT. It translates to CASSVEGWGSEAFF. The J gene is TRBJ1-1, the V gene TRBV9, with D possibly TRBD1 on 5 matching bases. The CDR3 spans 14 residues. The germline V and J ends were trimmed by 0 bases and 6 bases, with 12 bases remaining between them. Germline CDR1 is SGDLS and CDR2 is YYNGEE.

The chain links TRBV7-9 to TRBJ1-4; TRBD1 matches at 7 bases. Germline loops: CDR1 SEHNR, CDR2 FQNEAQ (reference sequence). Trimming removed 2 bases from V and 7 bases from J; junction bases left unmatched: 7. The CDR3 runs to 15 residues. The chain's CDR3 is CASSLRGGSGEKLFF. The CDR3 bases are TGTGCCAGCAGCTTACGAGGGGGCTCGGGTGAAAAACTGTTTTTT.

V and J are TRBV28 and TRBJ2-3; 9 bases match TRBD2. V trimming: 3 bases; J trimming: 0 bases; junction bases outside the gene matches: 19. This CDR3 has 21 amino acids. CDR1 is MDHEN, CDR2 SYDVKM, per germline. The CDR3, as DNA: TGTGCCAGCAGTTTCTATCCCCCCGTAGCGGGGGCCCACTCTAGCACAGATACGCAGTATTTT. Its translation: CASSFYPPVAGAHSSTDTQYF.

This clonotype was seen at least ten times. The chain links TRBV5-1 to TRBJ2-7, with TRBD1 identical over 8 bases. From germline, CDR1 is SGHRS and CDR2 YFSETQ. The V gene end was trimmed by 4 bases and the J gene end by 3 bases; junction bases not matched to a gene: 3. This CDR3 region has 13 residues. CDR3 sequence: CASSGTGIYEQYF. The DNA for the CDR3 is TGCGCCAGCAGCGGGACAGGTATCTACGAGCAGTACTTC.